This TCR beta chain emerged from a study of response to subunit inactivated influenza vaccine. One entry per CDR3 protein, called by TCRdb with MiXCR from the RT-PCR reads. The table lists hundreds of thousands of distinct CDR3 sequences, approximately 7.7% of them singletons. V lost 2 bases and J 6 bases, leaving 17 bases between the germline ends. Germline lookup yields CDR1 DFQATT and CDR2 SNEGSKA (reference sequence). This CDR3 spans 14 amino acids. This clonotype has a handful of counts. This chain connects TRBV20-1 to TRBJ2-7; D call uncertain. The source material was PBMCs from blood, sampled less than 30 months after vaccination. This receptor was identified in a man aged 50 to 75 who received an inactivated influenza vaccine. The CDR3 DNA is TGCAGTGCTAGACCACCTAACGCCGTGGGCGAGCAGTACTTC. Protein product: CSARPPNAVGEQYF.